The next 18 T cell receptor beta chains were all read from a single sample in a study of PD-L1 blockade in urothelial cancer (dated by TCRdb to 2016 to 2017). Library prep was done by the immunoSEQ multiplex PCR assay. TCRdb took this table from immuneACCESS and kept in-frame rearrangements with V and J called. Such tables lack part of the clones; where checked against another copy, unresolved V genes explain under half of the gap, and the rest is unexplained. The sample contains about 85,000 clones, about 83% of them found a single time. Roughly 14% of the sample goes to the ten largest clones. The time point label, as the study defines it: pretreatment peripheral blood. The sample in question was PBMCs, obtained around atezolizumab (anti-PD-L1) treatment. These receptors all come from a man aged 55 to 69 with urothelial cancer.

This chain uses TRBV2 with TRBJ2-7; 10 positions match TRBD1. From germline, CDR1 is SNHLY and CDR2 FYNNEI. The CDR3 length is 12 residues. V lost 1 base and J lost 9; bases outside the gene matches: 0. The CDR3 region is CASSEGTGGQYF. The DNA for the CDR3 is TGTGCCAGCAGTGAAGGGACAGGGGGGCAGTACTTC.

CDR3 region: CASSQGLYQPQHF. In DNA form, the CDR3 reads TGCGCCAGCAGCCAAGGTTTATATCAGCCCCAGCATTTT. The chain recombines TRBV4-3 with TRBJ1-5; no clear D. The CDR3 is 13 amino acids. Germline values: CDR1 LGHNA, CDR2 YSLEER. Between the trimmed V and J ends, which lost 1 base and 5 bases, there was a span of 6 bases.

This clone was seen a single time. J is TRBJ2-6 and V is TRBV2; no clear D gene. CDR3 length equals 16 residues. Germline-derived CDR1 and CDR2 are SNHLY and FYNNEI. Trimming left V 4 bases short and J 4 bases short, with 14 bases between. This CDR3 is CASSVPPSQGANVLTF. DNA of the CDR3: TGTGCCAGCAGTGTCCCCCCGTCGCAGGGGGCCAACGTCCTGACTTTC. Filled out from reference TRBV2 and TRBJ2-6, the complete variable domain reads EPEVTQTPSHQVTQMGQEVILRCVPISNHLYFYWYRQILGQKVEFLVSFYNNEISEKSEIFDDQFSVERPDGSNFTLKIRSTKLEDSAMYFCASSVPPSQGANVLTFGAGSRLTVL.

The chain recombines TRBV29-1 with TRBJ1-2; TRBD1 matches 9 bases. The CDR3 extends over 11 amino acids. Germline V CDR1 and CDR2: SQVTM, ANQGSEA. With 8 bases clipped from V and 8 bases from J, the junction kept 6 bases outside the gene matches. CDR3: CSFHTGGGYTF. CDR3 nucleotides: TGCAGCTTCCATACAGGGGGCGGCTACACCTTC. The full variable domain, with the rest looked up from reference TRBV29-1 and TRBJ1-2, is SAVISQKPSRDICQRGTSLTIQCQVDSQVTMMFWYRQQPGQSLTLIATANQGSEATYESGFVIDKFPISRPNLTFSTLTVSNMSPEDSSIYLCSFHTGGGYTFGSGTRLTVV.

The V and J genes are TRBV4-1 and TRBJ2-7; D perhaps matches TRBD2 (7 bases). CDR1 MGHRA and CDR2 YSYEKL come from the germline V gene. V was trimmed by 0 bases and J by 7 bases, leaving 19 bases between them. The CDR3 totals 16 residues. For the CDR3, the DNA is TGCGCCAGCAGCCAAGATCCGGGGGGCGCTTTGCGGGAGCAGTACTTC. This sequence encodes CASSQDPGGALREQYF.

This chain uses TRBV2 with TRBJ2-5; TRBD2 matches at 7 bases. The V segment lost 6 bases and the J segment 5 bases; nucleotides outside the gene matches: 9. Germline CDR1 reads SNHLY; CDR2 reads FYNNEI. The CDR3 is made up of 14 amino acids. CDR3 sequence reads: CASSFAGETETQYF. The DNA of the CDR3 is TGTGCCAGCAGCTTTGCGGGGGAAACCGAGACCCAGTACTTC.

This clone has just one count. The rearrangement links TRBV19 to TRBJ2-1; 7 nucleotides line up with TRBD1. The germline V gene has CDR1 LNHDA and CDR2 SQIVND (reference sequence). V was clipped by 5 bases and J by 9 bases; unmatched bases: 16. The CDR3 sequence is 16 residues long. CDR3 nucleotide sequence: TGTGCCAGTAGTTCCCCCTCGACAGGGAAGGGCAGTGAGCAGTTCTTC. Protein product: CASSSPSTGKGSEQFF.

This clone was seen more than once but under ten times. The J gene is TRBJ1-4, the V gene TRBV28; 9 bases are a match to TRBD1. The germline gives CDR1 MDHEN, CDR2 SYDVKM. Unmatched junction bases numbered 3, after V lost 5 bases and J lost 5 bases. This CDR3 has 14 amino acids. CDR3 residues: CASSGQGRNEKLFF. The CDR3 bases are TGTGCCAGCAGTGGACAGGGGAGGAATGAAAAACTGTTTTTT.

The J gene is TRBJ1-1, the V gene TRBV5-1; possibly TRBD1 for D (5 bases). This CDR3 has 15 amino acids. CDR1 is SGHRS and CDR2 is YFSETQ in the germline V gene. Trimming cost V 0 bases and J 6 bases, with 15 bases left between them. The CDR3 region has the DNA TGCGCCAGCAGCTTGGCCGCAGGGATGATGTCTGAAGCTTTCTTT. Translated: CASSLAAGMMSEAFF.

The chain recombines TRBV5-1 with TRBJ1-1, with 7 nucleotides matching TRBD1. V dropped 4 bases and J dropped 4; count of bases not matched to a gene: 7. Per the germline V gene, CDR1 is SGHRS and CDR2 is YFSETQ. This CDR3 spans 14 amino acids. CDR3 sequence (DNA): TGCGCCAGCAGCCCGGGACAGCAGACCACTGAAGCTTTCTTT. This gives the protein CASSPGQQTTEAFF.

The chain's CDR3 is CASTPIGAIDTQYF. CDR3 sequence (DNA): TGTGCCAGCACCCCGATAGGGGCGATAGATACGCAGTATTTT. J is TRBJ2-3 and V is TRBV6-6, with D perhaps matching TRBD1 (5 bases). Germline V gives CDR1 MNHNY, CDR2 SVGAGI (reference sequence). This CDR3 is 14 amino acids long. Trimming took off 7 bases at V and 5 bases at J, with 16 bases between the two ends.

V and J are TRBV19 and TRBJ1-5; 9 nucleotides match TRBD1. V shed 3 bases and J 6 bases; nucleotides not matched to a gene: 9. The CDR3 spans 16 residues. Germline V gene data show CDR1 as LNHDA and CDR2 as SQIVND (reference sequence). The CDR3 DNA reads TGTGCCAGTAGTATTCGGCCCGGGACAGGGATTCAGCCCCAGCATTTT. The encoded protein is CASSIRPGTGIQPQHF.

This chain joins TRBV10-2 and TRBJ1-2; a possible D gene is TRBD1 (6 bases). Germline loops: CDR1 WSHSY, CDR2 SAAADI. V lost 7 bases and J 6 bases, leaving 9 bases between the germline ends. The CDR3 is 11 residues long. In DNA, the CDR3 is TGCGCCAGCACGGCAGGGGATGGCTACACCTTC. It encodes CASTAGDGYTF.

This clone occurred once. V is TRBV5-1 and J is TRBJ2-7; TRBD2 matches at 9 bases. The V segment lost 5 bases and the J segment 4 bases; nucleotides outside the gene matches: 10. The CDR3 extends over 15 amino acids. The germline V gene has CDR1 SGHRS and CDR2 YFSETQ. The CDR3 reads CASRLIAGELYEQYF. CDR3 sequence (DNA): TGCGCCAGCAGACTTATAGCGGGGGAATTGTACGAGCAGTACTTC.

V and J are TRBV6-6 and TRBJ1-1; 9 bases are shared with TRBD1. Germline CDR1 MNHNY, CDR2 SVGAGI (reference sequence). V lost 5 bases, J lost 8 bases, and 12 bases stayed unmatched. The CDR3 loop spans 15 amino acids. The CDR3 here is CASSPTGGARKEAFF. Here the CDR3 DNA reads TGTGCCAGCAGTCCCACAGGGGGCGCCCGGAAGGAAGCTTTCTTT.

A few counts support this clone. This chain joins TRBV2 and TRBJ1-2; 7 bases fit TRBD1. The CDR3 loop spans 13 amino acids. Per the germline V gene, CDR1 is SNHLY and CDR2 is FYNNEI. V shed 8 bases and J 7 bases; nucleotides not matched to a gene: 10. The DNA for the CDR3 is TGTGCCAGCTCGGGACAGTCGGAGAGTGGCTACACCTTC. Its protein is CASSGQSESGYTF. Full variable domain (rest looked up from reference TRBV2 and TRBJ1-2): EPEVTQTPSHQVTQMGQEVILRCVPISNHLYFYWYRQILGQKVEFLVSFYNNEISEKSEIFDDQFSVERPDGSNFTLKIRSTKLEDSAMYFCASSGQSESGYTFGSGTRLTVV.

This clone was seen only once. The chain uses TRBV30 and TRBJ1-5; TRBD1 might be the D (6 bases). Trimming stripped 0 bases from V and 5 bases from J, with 14 bases between. CDR1 GTSNPN and CDR2 SVGIG come from the germline V gene (reference sequence). The CDR3 consists of 15 residues. CDR3 nucleotides: TGTGCCTGGAGTGTACGGTACAGGGATGATCAGCCCCAGCATTTT. Translation: CAWSVRYRDDQPQHF.

The J gene is TRBJ2-1, the V gene TRBV7-9; 7 nucleotides agree with TRBD2. Germline V lookup: CDR1 SEHNR, CDR2 FQNEAQ (reference sequence). The CDR3 runs to 14 residues. V trimming: 7 bases; J trimming: 6 bases; junction bases outside the gene matches: 9. CDR3 DNA sequence: TGTGCCAGCACCGGGCGGGGGAGCTCCAATGAGCAGTTCTTC. This gives the protein CASTGRGSSNEQFF. Full variable domain (outside the CDR3, taken from reference TRBV7-9 and TRBJ2-1): DTGVSQNPRHKITKRGQNVTFRCDPISEHNRLYWYRQTLGQGPEFLTYFQNEAQLEKSRLLSDRFSAERPKGSFSTLEIQRTEQGDSAMYLCASTGRGSSNEQFFGPGTRLTVL.